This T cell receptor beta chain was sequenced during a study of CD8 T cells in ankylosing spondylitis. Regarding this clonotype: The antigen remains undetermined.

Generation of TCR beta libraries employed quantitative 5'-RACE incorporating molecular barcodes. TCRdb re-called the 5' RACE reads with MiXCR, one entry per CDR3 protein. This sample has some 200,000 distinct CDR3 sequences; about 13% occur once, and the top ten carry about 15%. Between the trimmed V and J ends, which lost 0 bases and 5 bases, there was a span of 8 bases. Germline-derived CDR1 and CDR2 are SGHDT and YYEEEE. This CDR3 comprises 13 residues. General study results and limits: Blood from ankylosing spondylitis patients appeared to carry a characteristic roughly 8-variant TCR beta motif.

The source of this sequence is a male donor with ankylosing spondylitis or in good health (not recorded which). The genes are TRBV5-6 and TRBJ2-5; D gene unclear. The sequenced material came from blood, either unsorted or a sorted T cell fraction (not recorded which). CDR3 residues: CASSLVARETQYF. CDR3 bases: TGTGCCAGCAGCTTGGTGGCCCGGGAGACCCAGTACTTC.